These 8 T cell receptor beta chains came from one sample sequenced in a study of blood T cell repertoires in COVID-19. Some clones are missing from TCRdb's copy, which holds only in-frame ones; the method was immunoSEQ multiplex PCR. The table records around 120,000 clones, 75% to 85% of them present only once. What was sequenced was peripheral blood. Receptors originate from a woman of 80 years or more with acute or convalescent COVID-19.

The sample holds one count of this clone. The chain carries TRBV5-6 and TRBJ1-4; no clear D gene. Germline V gene lookup returns CDR1 SGHDT and CDR2 YYEEEE. This CDR3 spans 13 amino acids. The V end lost 1 base, the J end lost 6 bases, and 7 bases lay between the germline ends. CDR3 sequence reads: CASSLNPDEKLFF. The CDR3, as DNA: TGTGCCAGCAGCTTGAACCCAGATGAAAAACTGTTTTTT.

This clone was found once. This chain links TRBV19 with TRBJ1-1, with TRBD1 as a possible D gene (5 bases). Germline V CDR1 and CDR2: LNHDA, SQIVND (reference sequence). The CDR3 runs to 15 residues. V shed 6 bases and J shed 1 base, with 15 bases lying between them. The CDR3 is CASRPRGRENTEAFF. In DNA form, the CDR3 reads TGTGCCAGTAGGCCTCGGGGGAGGGAGAACACTGAAGCTTTCTTT.

V is TRBV20-1 and J is TRBJ2-1, with 7 bases aligning to TRBD2. The CDR3 sequence is 15 residues long. CDR1 is DFQATT and CDR2 is SNEGSKA in the germline V gene (reference sequence). The trim removed 3 bases at V and 3 bases at J, leaving 8 bases unmatched. DNA of the CDR3: TGCAGTGCTAGTTCTAGCGGTCAATACTACAATGAGCAGTTCTTC. It yields the protein CSASSSGQYYNEQFF.

The rearrangement joins TRBV5-1 to TRBJ1-2, with D perhaps matching TRBD1 (5 bases). The germline gives CDR1 SGHRS, CDR2 YFSETQ. The CDR3 sequence is 13 residues long. The V gene lost 3 bases and the J gene lost 8 bases, with 14 bases spanning the gap. The CDR3 reads CASSYYQGDGYTF. CDR3 sequence (DNA): TGCGCCAGCAGCTACTATCAGGGCGACGGCTACACCTTC. The full variable domain, completed using reference TRBV5-1 and TRBJ1-2, is KAGVTQTPRYLIKTRGQQVTLSCSPISGHRSVSWYQQTPGQGLQFLFEYFSETQRNKGNFPGRFSGRQFSNSRSEMNVSTLELGDSALYLCASSYYQGDGYTFGSGTRLTVV.

The V gene is TRBV5-8, the J gene TRBJ2-3; D is possibly TRBD1 (6 bases). Trimming pared 1 base from V and 4 bases from J, leaving 10 bases between. The germline V gene encodes CDR1 SGHTS and CDR2 YDEGEE. The CDR3 loop spans 14 amino acids. The CDR3: CASSLQQGADTQYF. CDR3 bases: TGTGCCAGCAGCTTGCAACAGGGTGCAGATACGCAGTATTTT.

This clone appeared a few times. This chain links TRBV9 with TRBJ1-2; D remains unclear. The CDR3 totals 12 residues. The germline V and J ends were trimmed by 3 bases and 5 bases, with 8 bases remaining between them. The germline CDR1 and CDR2 sequences are SGDLS and YYNGEE. The CDR3 spells CASSAQRYGYTF. The DNA for the CDR3 is TGTGCCAGCAGCGCTCAGAGGTATGGCTACACCTTC.

This sequence joins TRBV5-1 and TRBJ1-1, with TRBD1 matching over 8 bases. From germline, CDR1 is SGHRS and CDR2 YFSETQ. Trimming cost V 4 bases and J 1 base; bases outside gene matches: 9. The CDR3 totals 16 residues. CDR3 sequence (DNA): TGCGCCAGCAGCGTTCCAGGACAGGGAGAGAACACTGAAGCTTTCTTT. Protein product: CASSVPGQGENTEAFF.

This rearrangement joins TRBV5-1 to TRBJ1-1, with a possible D match to TRBD1 (6 bases). Germline V gene data show CDR1 as SGHRS and CDR2 as YFSETQ. This CDR3 contains 15 residues. V lost 0 bases and J lost 6, with 15 bases in between. CDR3 residues: CASSLEQPQGAEAFF. CDR3 DNA: TGCGCCAGCAGCTTGGAACAGCCACAGGGCGCTGAAGCTTTCTTT.